Shown below are 18 T cell receptor beta chains from a single sample sequenced in a study of regulatory T cells in long-lasting Graves disease. The time point is: newly diagnosed GD, antithyroid drugs for less than 3 months. Generation of the TCR library employed RNA extracted from PBMCs. Assembly of TCR beta libraries relied on iRepertoire HTBI primers together with Arm-PCR of CDR3 regions. TCRdb redid the calling of the multiplex PCR reads with MiXCR, one entry per CDR3 protein. In the table there are about 620,000 distinct CDR3 sequences, roughly 15% of which are singletons. These data were also reused for a study on T cells in Graves' hyperthyroidism and ophthalmopathy.

This sample comprised peripheral blood mononuclear cells (PBMCs), obtained at new diagnosis, from a patient treated with antithyroid drugs. These receptors were collected from a woman in her 30s with Graves disease.

The chain has TRBV4-1 and TRBJ2-1, with D perhaps TRBD2 (5 bases). V was pared by 1 base and J by 8 bases, with 9 bases between. This CDR3 has 13 amino acids. Germline-derived CDR1 and CDR2 are MGHRA and YSYEKL. CDR3: CASSQGPRDEQFF. The CDR3 DNA follows: TGCGCCAGCAGCCAAGGACCGCGGGATGAGCAGTTCTTC.

The chain couples TRBV19 to TRBJ1-5, with a tentative D call TRBD1 (6 bases). Trimming removed 3 bases at V and 4 bases at J, with 13 bases between. The CDR3 has 15 amino acids. Germline-derived CDR1 and CDR2 are LNHDA and SQIVND (reference sequence). As DNA, the CDR3 is TGTGCCAGTAGTATTGGAGGGGGGCCAAATCAGCCCCAGCATTTT. It yields the protein CASSIGGGPNQPQHF.

This clonotype was seen more than once but under ten times. The chain employs TRBV20-1 and TRBJ2-1; 8 bases map to TRBD1. Germline V CDR1 and CDR2: DFQATT, SNEGSKA (reference sequence). This CDR3 contains 14 residues. The V gene end was trimmed by 6 bases and the J gene end by 6 bases; junction bases not matched to a gene: 10. CDR3 DNA: TGCAGTGCGACGGACAGGGATTTTCTCAATGAGCAGTTCTTC. Its protein is CSATDRDFLNEQFF.

A word on this clonotype: A read error may explain this, as a much larger clone is one base away. The genes are TRBV6-1 and TRBJ1-4; D ambiguous. This CDR3 has 12 residues. CDR1 and CDR2 (germline): MNHNS, SASEGT. CDR3 protein: CASSPMGEKLLF. DNA of the CDR3: TGTGCCAGCAGTCCAATGGGTGAAAAACTGCTTTTT.

This clonotype was recorded at least ten times. As DNA, the CDR3 is TGTGCCAGCAGAACCGGGACAGGAGTCTTCCACGAGCAGTACTTC. It translates to CASRTGTGVFHEQYF. The V gene is TRBV6-1, the J gene TRBJ2-7; 8 nucleotides agree with TRBD1. The V gene end was trimmed by 6 bases and the J gene end by 5 bases; junction bases not matched to a gene: 12. This CDR3 has 15 residues. Germline values: CDR1 MNHNS, CDR2 SASEGT.

The sample holds a few counts of this clonotype. This chain uses TRBV7-9 with TRBJ1-4; tentative D call: TRBD1 (5 bases). This CDR3 region has 14 residues. V lost 5 bases and J lost 8, with 15 bases in between. The germline gives CDR1 SEHNR, CDR2 FQNEAQ (reference sequence). The CDR3 here is CASSPTVAPEKLFF. As DNA, the CDR3 is TGTGCCAGCAGCCCGACAGTTGCCCCCGAAAAACTGTTTTTT. The whole variable domain, remainder taken from reference TRBV7-9 and TRBJ1-4, is DTGVSQNPRHKITKRGQNVTFRCDPISEHNRLYWYRQTLGQGPEFLTYFQNEAQLEKSRLLSDRFSAERPKGSFSTLEIQRTEQGDSAMYLCASSPTVAPEKLFFGSGTQLSVL.

This rearrangement joins TRBV5-1 to TRBJ1-6; D remains unclear. Germline CDR1 is SGHRS and CDR2 is YFSETQ. V dropped 7 bases and J dropped 2 bases, with 10 bases sitting between them. CDR3 length: 14 amino acids. This CDR3 reads CASQDGTYNSPLHF. The CDR3 DNA reads TGCGCCAGCCAGGACGGAACCTATAATTCACCCCTCCACTTT.

At least ten counts were recorded for this clonotype. The chain has TRBV24-1 and TRBJ1-1; D remains ambiguous. This CDR3 comprises 15 residues. Germline CDR1 reads KGHDR; CDR2 reads SFDVKD. V was clipped by 4 bases and J by 8 bases, with 19 bases between them. The CDR3 sequence: CATSEAELDLGEAFF. For the CDR3, the DNA is TGTGCCACCAGTGAAGCTGAGTTGGACTTAGGGGAAGCTTTCTTT.

This clonotype was recorded at least ten times. V gene TRBV7-9 combines with J gene TRBJ1-1; D ambiguous. The ends were cut back, 1 base at V and 5 bases at J, with 8 bases in the middle. Germline values: CDR1 SEHNR, CDR2 FQNEAQ (reference sequence). This CDR3 contains 13 residues. CDR3 amino acids: CASSLELQTEAFF. The CDR3 DNA reads TGTGCCAGCAGCTTAGAGCTACAAACTGAAGCTTTCTTT.

This clonotype has a handful of counts. This chain joins TRBV4-1 and TRBJ1-2; TRBD1 aligns across 9 bases. Germline trimming cut 1 base from V and 7 bases from J; bases unmatched to any gene: 10. From germline, CDR1 is MGHRA and CDR2 YSYEKL. The CDR3 is 16 amino acids. The CDR3 reads CASSQGTGVSFRGYTF. CDR3 sequence (DNA): TGCGCCAGCAGCCAAGGGACAGGGGTATCTTTCCGTGGCTACACCTTC.

In the case of this clonotype: This could be a read error, since a much larger clone is one nucleotide away. The V call is TRBV2, the J call TRBJ2-2; D not resolved. Trimming shortened V by 5 bases and J by 4 bases, and 8 bases separated the two germline ends. CDR3 size: 13 residues. Germline CDR1 is SNHLY and CDR2 is FYNNEI. The CDR3 loop reads CASSSDGTGELFF. The CDR3 bases are TGTGCCAGCAGTTCGGATGGCACCGGGGAGCTGTTTTTT. Based on the CDR3 plus reference TRBV2 and TRBJ2-2, the full variable domain is EPEVTQTPSHQVTQMGQEVILRCVPISNHLYFYWYRQILGQKVEFLVSFYNNEISEKSEIFDDQFSVERPDGSNFTLKIRSTKLEDSAMYFCASSSDGTGELFFGEGSRLTVL.

This clonotype was recorded at least ten times. CDR3 DNA sequence: TGTGCCAGCTCACCAGGGACAGCCTCCCCCTATGGCTACACCTTC. Amino acid sequence: CASSPGTASPYGYTF. The J gene is TRBJ1-2, the V gene TRBV18; 7 bases map to TRBD1. Looked up from germline, CDR1 is KGHSH and CDR2 is LQKENI. V gave up 2 bases and J gave up 4 bases; unmatched junction bases: 7. CDR3 length equals 15 residues.

In this sample, this clonotype turned up many times. V is TRBV27 and J is TRBJ2-7; D not resolved. This CDR3 has 14 residues. The V end was cut by 5 bases, the J end by 3 bases, with 14 bases between. Germline V gene lookup returns CDR1 MNHEY and CDR2 SMNVEV (reference sequence). CDR3 coding DNA: TGTGCCAGCAGTCCCCGGCCACAAAGCTACGAGCAGTACTTC. Amino acid sequence: CASSPRPQSYEQYF.

In the case of this clonotype: A much bigger clone sits one base away, suggesting this may be a read error. The chain couples TRBV28 to TRBJ1-4, with D possibly being TRBD1 (6 bases). Germline-derived CDR1 and CDR2 are MDHEN and SYDVKM. The CDR3 consists of 16 residues. CDR3 protein: CAGSPQGGTGNEKLFF. CDR3 nucleotides: TGTGCCGGCAGTCCCCAAGGGGGAACGGGTAATGAAAAACTGTTTTTT.

A few counts support this clonotype. The chain couples TRBV7-9 to TRBJ2-2; D possibly matches TRBD1 or TRBD2 (5 bases each). Per germline, CDR1 SEHNR and CDR2 FQNEAQ (reference sequence). The length of the CDR3 is 15 residues. V shed 6 bases and J shed 4 bases, with 15 bases lying between them. The CDR3 region is CASSIQGTSTGELFF. CDR3 in DNA: TGTGCCAGCAGTATTCAAGGGACCAGCACCGGGGAGCTGTTTTTT. Full variable domain (rest looked up from reference TRBV7-9 and TRBJ2-2): DTGVSQNPRHKITKRGQNVTFRCDPISEHNRLYWYRQTLGQGPEFLTYFQNEAQLEKSRLLSDRFSAERPKGSFSTLEIQRTEQGDSAMYLCASSIQGTSTGELFFGEGSRLTVL.

The sample holds many counts of this clonotype. The chain uses TRBV27 and TRBJ2-4, with D perhaps given as TRBD1 or TRBD2 (5 bases each). V was clipped by 7 bases and J by 4 bases, with 11 bases between them. Germline V lookup: CDR1 MNHEY, CDR2 SMNVEV (reference sequence). CDR3 length equals 13 residues. The CDR3 nucleotides read TGTGCCAGCACTGGGACGGGGAAAAACATTCAGTACTTC. As protein: CASTGTGKNIQYF.

The J gene is TRBJ1-2, the V gene TRBV27; a weak D match, TRBD1 (5 bases). The V end was cut by 3 bases, the J end by 3 bases, with 17 bases between. CDR1 and CDR2 (germline): MNHEY, SMNVEV (reference sequence). The CDR3 extends over 16 amino acids. The CDR3, as DNA: TGTGCCAGCAGTTTTGGAGCAATCGCGGGGGACTATGGCTACACCTTC. Translated: CASSFGAIAGDYGYTF.

This sequence joins TRBV19 and TRBJ2-3, with 9 bases that match TRBD1. Germline CDR1 reads LNHDA; CDR2 reads SQIVND (reference sequence). This CDR3 comprises 16 residues. Trimming took 5 bases from V and 0 from J; bases not matched to a gene: 6. The CDR3 protein is CASSPWTGASTDTQYF. The CDR3 DNA reads as TGTGCCAGTAGTCCTTGGACAGGGGCCAGCACAGATACGCAGTATTTT.